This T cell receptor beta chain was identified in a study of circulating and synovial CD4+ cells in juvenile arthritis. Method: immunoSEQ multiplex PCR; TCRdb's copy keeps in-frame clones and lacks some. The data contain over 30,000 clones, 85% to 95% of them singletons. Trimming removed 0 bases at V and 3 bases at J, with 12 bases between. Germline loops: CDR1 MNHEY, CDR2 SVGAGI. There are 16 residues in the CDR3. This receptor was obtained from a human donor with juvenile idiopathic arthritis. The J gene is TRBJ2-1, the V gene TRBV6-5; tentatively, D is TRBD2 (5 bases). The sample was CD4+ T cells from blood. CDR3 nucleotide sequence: TGTGCCAGCAGTTACTCGGTCGGGGTCCTCTACAATGAGCAGTTCTTC. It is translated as CASSYSVGVLYNEQFF.